A selection of T cell receptor beta chains follows, all from one sample in a study of blood T cell repertoires in COVID-19. Assay used: immunoSEQ multiplex PCR; TCRdb lists only in-frame clones, some missing. The sample carries about 72,000 clones, more than 90% recorded once. The sequencing input was peripheral blood. Receptors were obtained from a human donor in a cohort sampled during active COVID-19. The CDR3 runs from the conserved cysteine through the conserved F or W. Fields, in order: V gene, J gene, clone size, D gene, CDR3 DNA, CDR3 protein. A D gene is named only where the DNA matches it firmly. Where a row states a size, it is once, few, many or the class of an expanded clone; other rows omit it.

v_call: TRBV4-1
j_call: TRBJ1-6
clone_size: once
d_call: TRBD1
cdr3_nt: TGCGCCAGCAGCCAAGTGGGACAGCCGAATTCACCCCTCCACTTT
cdr3_aa: CASSQVGQPNSPLHF

v_call: TRBV6-2/TRBV6-3
j_call: TRBJ1-1
clone_size: -
d_call: -
cdr3_nt: TGTGCCAGCAGTTACGGGCAGCCGAACACTGAAGCTTTCTTT
cdr3_aa: CASSYGQPNTEAFF

v_call: TRBV11-3
j_call: TRBJ2-7
clone_size: -
d_call: TRBD2
cdr3_nt: TGTGCCAGCAGCTTAGATGAAGCGGGGGTCCCTCCCATTTACGAGCAGTACTTC
cdr3_aa: CASSLDEAGVPPIYEQYF

v_call: TRBV6-4
j_call: TRBJ1-1
clone_size: -
d_call: TRBD1
cdr3_nt: TGTGCCAGCAGTGCCGGACAGGGGGCGAGGTACACTGAAGCTTTCTTT
cdr3_aa: CASSAGQGARYTEAFF

v_call: TRBV6-2/TRBV6-3
j_call: TRBJ1-5
clone_size: -
d_call: TRBD1
cdr3_nt: TGTGCCAGCAGTTATCGGACAGGGGACAATCAGCCCCAGCATTTT
cdr3_aa: CASSYRTGDNQPQHF

v_call: TRBV28
j_call: TRBJ2-1
clone_size: -
d_call: -
cdr3_nt: TGTGCCAGCAGTTTAAAGGCTAGAAGGAATGAGCAGTTCTTC
cdr3_aa: CASSLKARRNEQFF

v_call: TRBV11-2
j_call: TRBJ2-5
clone_size: -
d_call: TRBD1
cdr3_nt: TGTGCCAGCAGCCCATTACAGGGGGCCGGGGAGACCCAGTACTTC
cdr3_aa: CASSPLQGAGETQYF

v_call: TRBV7-9
j_call: TRBJ2-2
clone_size: -
d_call: TRBD2
cdr3_nt: TGTGCCAGCAGCCAAGAACTAGCGGCCGGGGAGCTGTTTTTT
cdr3_aa: CASSQELAAGELFF

v_call: TRBV27
j_call: TRBJ2-4
clone_size: -
d_call: -
cdr3_nt: TGTGCCAGCAGTTTATACGCCGGGGGAAAAAACATTCAGTACTTC
cdr3_aa: CASSLYAGGKNIQYF

v_call: TRBV30
j_call: TRBJ1-4
clone_size: once
d_call: -
cdr3_nt: TGTGCCTGGAGTGCGCTAGATAATGAAAAACTGTTTTTT
cdr3_aa: CAWSALDNEKLFF

v_call: TRBV18
j_call: TRBJ2-3
clone_size: -
d_call: -
cdr3_nt: TGTGCCAGCTCACCAATGAGTGTACTGGCAGATACGCAGTATTTT
cdr3_aa: CASSPMSVLADTQYF

v_call: TRBV2
j_call: TRBJ2-1
clone_size: few
d_call: -
cdr3_nt: TGTGCCAGCAGGGCGCTAGGAAACTCCTACAATGAGCAGTTCTTC
cdr3_aa: CASRALGNSYNEQFF

v_call: TRBV9
j_call: TRBJ1-6
clone_size: -
d_call: -
cdr3_nt: TGTGCCAGCAGCCCCCGCGATAATTCACCCCTCCACTTT
cdr3_aa: CASSPRDNSPLHF

v_call: TRBV5-8
j_call: TRBJ2-1
clone_size: once
d_call: TRBD2
cdr3_nt: TGTGCCAGCACCGATTTGGGGCGGGAGGTTTACAATGAGCAGTTCTTC
cdr3_aa: CASTDLGREVYNEQFF

v_call: TRBV28
j_call: TRBJ2-7
clone_size: -
d_call: TRBD1
cdr3_nt: TGTGCCAGCAGCCCGACAGGGTCCTACGAGCAGTACTTC
cdr3_aa: CASSPTGSYEQYF

v_call: TRBV7-9
j_call: TRBJ2-7
clone_size: -
d_call: -
cdr3_nt: TGTGCCAGCAGTTACGACAGGTACGAGCAGTACTTC
cdr3_aa: CASSYDRYEQYF

v_call: TRBV6-5
j_call: TRBJ2-1
clone_size: -
d_call: TRBD2
cdr3_nt: TGTGCCAGCAGTTCGCGACTAGCGGGAGGGGTTAATGAGCAGTTCTTC
cdr3_aa: CASSSRLAGGVNEQFF

v_call: TRBV27
j_call: TRBJ2-5
clone_size: -
d_call: TRBD1
cdr3_nt: TGTGCCAGCAGTTTCGGACAGGGTCAAGAGACCCAGTACTTC
cdr3_aa: CASSFGQGQETQYF

v_call: TRBV29-1
j_call: TRBJ1-2
clone_size: -
d_call: TRBD1
cdr3_nt: TGCAGCGTCGGGCTGCAGGGGGATTATGGCTACACCTTC
cdr3_aa: CSVGLQGDYGYTF

v_call: TRBV29-1
j_call: TRBJ1-1
clone_size: -
d_call: TRBD1
cdr3_nt: TGCAGCGTCCAGACAGGGGAAAACACTGAAGCTTTCTTT
cdr3_aa: CSVQTGENTEAFF

v_call: TRBV7-2
j_call: TRBJ2-7
clone_size: -
d_call: TRBD2
cdr3_nt: TGTGCCAGCAGCTTAAATATAGGCGGGGGCGAGCAGTACTTC
cdr3_aa: CASSLNIGGGEQYF

v_call: TRBV5-1
j_call: TRBJ2-5
clone_size: -
d_call: -
cdr3_nt: TGCGCCAGCAGCTTGGCTGCCCGGGAGACCCAGTACTTC
cdr3_aa: CASSLAARETQYF

v_call: TRBV9
j_call: TRBJ1-1
clone_size: -
d_call: TRBD1
cdr3_nt: TGTGCCAGCAGCTCGAACCAAGACAGGGGGCAGGGCACTGAAGCTTTCTTT
cdr3_aa: CASSSNQDRGQGTEAFF

v_call: TRBV7-9
j_call: TRBJ2-3
clone_size: -
d_call: -
cdr3_nt: TGTGCCAGCAGCTTATCGGGGATTCCCACAGATACGCAGTATTTT
cdr3_aa: CASSLSGIPTDTQYF

v_call: TRBV4-3
j_call: TRBJ1-5
clone_size: -
d_call: -
cdr3_nt: TGCGCCAGCAGCCAAGACCCCGGACAAACCAATCAGCCCCAGCATTTT
cdr3_aa: CASSQDPGQTNQPQHF

v_call: TRBV5-1
j_call: TRBJ2-5
clone_size: -
d_call: -
cdr3_nt: TGCGCCAGCAGCTTGGCGGAGCAAGAGACCCAGTACTTC
cdr3_aa: CASSLAEQETQYF

v_call: TRBV5-1
j_call: TRBJ1-4
clone_size: few
d_call: -
cdr3_nt: TGCGCCAGCAGCTTGGAGGAGGCCTCCTATGAAAAACTGTTTTTT
cdr3_aa: CASSLEEASYEKLFF

v_call: TRBV5-3
j_call: TRBJ1-6
clone_size: -
d_call: -
cdr3_nt: TGTGCCAGAAGCTTGGGACCTAACCGGCAGGGGCTCGTTAACAATTCACCCCTCCACTTT
cdr3_aa: CARSLGPNRQGLVNNSPLHF

v_call: TRBV2
j_call: TRBJ2-7
clone_size: -
d_call: -
cdr3_nt: TGTGCCAGCAGTGTACACTACGAGCAGTACTTC
cdr3_aa: CASSVHYEQYF

v_call: TRBV3-1/TRBV3-2
j_call: TRBJ1-1
clone_size: -
d_call: TRBD1
cdr3_nt: TGTGCCAGCAGCCGAATAACAGGGGGCCTACGCATGAACACTGAAGCTTTCTTT
cdr3_aa: CASSRITGGLRMNTEAFF

v_call: TRBV23-1
j_call: TRBJ2-5
clone_size: -
d_call: -
cdr3_nt: TGCGCCAGCAGTCATCTACGGGAGACCCAGTACTTC
cdr3_aa: CASSHLRETQYF

v_call: TRBV5-1
j_call: TRBJ2-5
clone_size: -
d_call: TRBD2
cdr3_nt: TGCGCCAGCAGCGGGGGGGACTTCCAAGAGACCCAGTACTTC
cdr3_aa: CASSGGDFQETQYF

v_call: TRBV24-1
j_call: TRBJ1-5
clone_size: -
d_call: -
cdr3_nt: TGTGCCACCAGTGATTTGGGAGGGGCGGTCAATCAGCCCCAGCATTTT
cdr3_aa: CATSDLGGAVNQPQHF

v_call: TRBV4-3
j_call: TRBJ1-4
clone_size: -
d_call: -
cdr3_nt: TGCGCCAGCAGCCCACAGGGTGCAACTAATGAAAAACTGTTTTTT
cdr3_aa: CASSPQGATNEKLFF

v_call: TRBV2
j_call: TRBJ1-5
clone_size: -
d_call: TRBD1
cdr3_nt: TGTGCCAGCAGTCGGGACAGCAGCAATCAGCCCCAGCATTTT
cdr3_aa: CASSRDSSNQPQHF

v_call: TRBV18
j_call: TRBJ2-7
clone_size: -
d_call: -
cdr3_nt: TGTGCCAGCTCACCTGGCCTCGACTCCTACGAGCAGTACTTC
cdr3_aa: CASSPGLDSYEQYF